This T cell receptor (beta chain) came from a study of T cell repertoires in aging, cancer and after chemotherapy. On the study more broadly: Approximately 10 million TCR reads were in the whole dataset. Study-level points and caveats: In cancer patients, declining TCR diversity with age involved lost richness and lost evenness. Compared with age-matched healthy donors, untreated hematological or solid cancer patients showed higher blood TCR clonality.

Peripheral blood genomic DNA, not sorted cells or RNA, was the template. A mixed TRB-A/B primer pool amplified rearranged TRB by multiplex touch-down PCR. TCRdb re-analysed the multiplex PCR reads in MiXCR, keeping a single row per CDR3 protein. The sample shows about 2,300 distinct CDR3 sequences, over 65% of them seen only once. Germline V gene data show CDR1 as DFQATT and CDR2 as SNEGSKA (reference sequence). This CDR3 is 16 amino acids long. Trimming pared 3 bases from V and 2 bases from J, leaving 19 bases between. Note on this clonotype: Its cognate antigen is unknown.

The TCR sequence derives from a human donor with a solid tumor. J is TRBJ2-5 and V is TRBV20-1, with D possibly being TRBD1 (6 bases). Input material: blood. The CDR3 nucleotides are TGCAGTGCTAGTACCACAGGGCCCAGCCCTCAAGAGACCCAGTACTTC. It is translated as CSASTTGPSPQETQYF.